The rows below give T cell receptor beta chains drawn from one sample of a study of shared clonotypes between healthy human individuals. Clones were read by immunoSEQ multiplex PCR, and TCRdb kept only the in-frame ones, dropping some. This sample has roughly 2.5 million clones; more than 80% occur once, and the top ten carry roughly 0.15%. The specimen was naive CD4+ T cells sorted from blood. These receptors originate from a man aged 18 to 30 in good health. Both conserved end residues are part of each CDR3. D genes are given only for firm matches. For some rows the clone size is stated as once, few or many, or as a class when expanded; others skip it.

J gene: TRBJ1-2
clone size: -
D gene: -
V gene: TRBV7-2
CDR3 protein: CASSFPSYGYTF
CDR3 DNA: TGTGCCAGCAGCTTTCCCAGTTATGGCTACACCTTC

J gene: TRBJ2-2
clone size: -
D gene: -
V gene: TRBV2
CDR3 protein: CASSVQQNTGELFF
CDR3 DNA: TGTGCCAGCAGTGTACAGCAGAACACCGGGGAGCTGTTTTTT

J gene: TRBJ1-2
clone size: -
D gene: -
V gene: TRBV4-1
CDR3 protein: CASSQGRVGINYGYTF
CDR3 DNA: TGCGCCAGCAGCCAAGGCCGAGTCGGCATAAACTATGGCTACACCTTC

J gene: TRBJ2-1
clone size: -
D gene: TRBD2
V gene: TRBV11-2
CDR3 protein: CASSPTSGRRDEQFF
CDR3 DNA: TGTGCCAGCAGTCCAACTAGCGGGAGAAGGGATGAGCAGTTCTTC

J gene: TRBJ2-7
clone size: -
D gene: TRBD1
V gene: TRBV6-1
CDR3 protein: CASREGGTGGEQYF
CDR3 DNA: TGTGCCAGCAGGGAGGGTGGGACAGGGGGCGAGCAGTACTTC

J gene: TRBJ2-2
clone size: -
D gene: -
V gene: TRBV7-9
CDR3 protein: CASSRGREANTGELFF
CDR3 DNA: TGTGCCAGCAGTAGAGGAAGGGAGGCGAACACCGGGGAGCTGTTTTTT

J gene: TRBJ2-1
clone size: -
D gene: -
V gene: TRBV7-2
CDR3 protein: CASSLTAGTVHNEQFF
CDR3 DNA: TGTGCCAGCAGCCTTACGGCGGGAACCGTTCATAATGAGCAGTTCTTC

J gene: TRBJ2-1
clone size: -
D gene: -
V gene: TRBV5-1
CDR3 protein: CASRYYNEQFF
CDR3 DNA: TGCGCCAGCAGATACTACAATGAGCAGTTCTTC

J gene: TRBJ2-2
clone size: -
D gene: -
V gene: TRBV6-1
CDR3 protein: CASERQTTNTGELFF
CDR3 DNA: TGTGCCAGCGAGAGACAGACCACCAACACCGGGGAGCTGTTTTTT

J gene: TRBJ1-4
clone size: -
D gene: -
V gene: TRBV4-1
CDR3 protein: CASSANRILLFF
CDR3 DNA: TGCGCCAGCAGTGCAAACAGGATCTTGCTGTTTTTT

J gene: TRBJ1-1
clone size: -
D gene: -
V gene: TRBV15
CDR3 protein: CATSRPGQYTEAFF
CDR3 DNA: TGTGCCACCAGCCGGCCGGGGCAGTACACTGAAGCTTTCTTT

J gene: TRBJ1-2
clone size: -
D gene: -
V gene: TRBV30
CDR3 protein: CAWSVKGMVHEGYTF
CDR3 DNA: TGTGCCTGGAGTGTAAAGGGAATGGTGCACGAGGGCTACACCTTC

J gene: TRBJ1-1
clone size: -
D gene: TRBD1
V gene: TRBV5-1
CDR3 protein: CASSLGTGRRNTEAFF
CDR3 DNA: TGCGCCAGCAGCTTAGGGACAGGGCGTCGAAACACTGAAGCTTTCTTT

J gene: TRBJ2-2
clone size: -
D gene: TRBD2
V gene: TRBV19
CDR3 protein: CASSIFRGANTGELFF
CDR3 DNA: TGTGCCAGTAGTATCTTCCGGGGGGCGAACACCGGGGAGCTGTTTTTT

J gene: TRBJ1-1
clone size: -
D gene: -
V gene: TRBV28
CDR3 protein: CASSFRQTWNTEAFF
CDR3 DNA: TGTGCCAGCAGTTTTCGACAGACTTGGAACACTGAAGCTTTCTTT

J gene: TRBJ2-3
clone size: -
D gene: TRBD1
V gene: TRBV4-1
CDR3 protein: CASSRSGQGPSTDTQYF
CDR3 DNA: TGCGCCAGCAGCCGGAGCGGACAGGGCCCTAGCACAGATACGCAGTATTTT

J gene: TRBJ1-1
clone size: few
D gene: -
V gene: TRBV5-1
CDR3 protein: CASSLGSTSSTEAFF
CDR3 DNA: TGCGCCAGCAGCCTGGGATCTACATCCAGCACTGAAGCTTTCTTT

J gene: TRBJ2-7
clone size: -
D gene: -
V gene: TRBV29-1
CDR3 protein: CSGWTAESEQYF
CDR3 DNA: TGCAGCGGCTGGACAGCGGAGAGCGAGCAGTACTTC

J gene: TRBJ2-1
clone size: -
D gene: TRBD2
V gene: TRBV7-2
CDR3 protein: CASSGSGSSYNEQFF
CDR3 DNA: TGTGCCAGCAGCGGTAGCGGGAGCTCCTACAATGAGCAGTTCTTC

J gene: TRBJ1-6
clone size: -
D gene: TRBD1
V gene: TRBV27
CDR3 protein: CASSLSGQGLPYNSPLHF
CDR3 DNA: TGTGCCAGCAGTTTATCGGGACAGGGTTTACCCTATAATTCACCCCTCCACTTT

J gene: TRBJ2-7
clone size: -
D gene: -
V gene: TRBV2
CDR3 protein: CASSPGFSSYEQYF
CDR3 DNA: TGTGCCAGCAGTCCGGGCTTTAGCTCCTACGAGCAGTACTTC

J gene: TRBJ2-1
clone size: -
D gene: TRBD2
V gene: TRBV28
CDR3 protein: CASSLSSGTRSYNEQFF
CDR3 DNA: TGTGCCAGCAGTCTATCTAGCGGGACTAGGTCCTACAATGAGCAGTTCTTC

J gene: TRBJ2-2
clone size: -
D gene: -
V gene: TRBV7-6
CDR3 protein: CASSLRGTGELFF
CDR3 DNA: TGTGCCAGCAGCCTTCGGGGGACCGGGGAGCTGTTTTTT

J gene: TRBJ2-1
clone size: -
D gene: -
V gene: TRBV5-1
CDR3 protein: CASSLFSVGANEQFF
CDR3 DNA: TGCGCCAGCAGCTTGTTTTCGGTGGGGGCAAATGAGCAGTTCTTC

J gene: TRBJ2-5
clone size: -
D gene: TRBD2
V gene: TRBV29-1
CDR3 protein: CSARTSGRETQYF
CDR3 DNA: TGCAGCGCCAGGACTAGCGGGAGAGAGACCCAGTACTTC

J gene: TRBJ2-5
clone size: once
D gene: -
V gene: TRBV16
CDR3 protein: CASSQSMETQYF
CDR3 DNA: TGTGCCAGCAGCCAATCGATGGAGACCCAGTACTTC

J gene: TRBJ1-1
clone size: -
D gene: -
V gene: TRBV19
CDR3 protein: CASSIFSRHTEAFF
CDR3 DNA: TGTGCCAGTAGTATTTTTTCCCGGCACACTGAAGCTTTCTTT

J gene: TRBJ2-7
clone size: -
D gene: -
V gene: TRBV6-6
CDR3 protein: CASRRGAKTYEQYF
CDR3 DNA: TGTGCCAGCAGGAGAGGAGCGAAAACCTACGAGCAGTACTTC

J gene: TRBJ2-7
clone size: -
D gene: -
V gene: TRBV7-2
CDR3 protein: CASSSQGYEQYF
CDR3 DNA: TGTGCCAGCAGCTCCCAGGGGTACGAGCAGTACTTC

J gene: TRBJ1-2
clone size: -
D gene: TRBD1
V gene: TRBV6-6
CDR3 protein: CASTQTGLGNGYTF
CDR3 DNA: TGTGCCAGCACCCAGACAGGGTTAGGAAATGGCTACACCTTC

J gene: TRBJ2-6
clone size: -
D gene: -
V gene: TRBV10-1
CDR3 protein: CASSVIFRGARGRDSGANVLTF
CDR3 DNA: TGCGCCAGCAGTGTTATTTTTAGGGGGGCCCGGGGAAGAGACTCTGGGGCCAACGTCCTGACTTTC

J gene: TRBJ2-3
clone size: -
D gene: TRBD1
V gene: TRBV28
CDR3 protein: CASKGTGGTDTQYF
CDR3 DNA: TGTGCCAGCAAAGGGACAGGGGGCACAGATACGCAGTATTTT

J gene: TRBJ1-2
clone size: -
D gene: TRBD1
V gene: TRBV28
CDR3 protein: CASRKGAEGYTF
CDR3 DNA: TGTGCCAGCAGGAAGGGGGCGGAAGGCTACACCTTC

J gene: TRBJ2-3
clone size: -
D gene: -
V gene: TRBV7-2
CDR3 protein: CASSLGSVDTQYF
CDR3 DNA: TGTGCCAGCAGCTTAGGGTCGGTAGATACGCAGTATTTT

J gene: TRBJ1-5
clone size: -
D gene: -
V gene: TRBV5-4
CDR3 protein: CASSLVTRPGANQPQHF
CDR3 DNA: TGTGCCAGCAGCTTGGTCACGAGGCCAGGGGCGAATCAGCCCCAGCATTTT

J gene: TRBJ2-7
clone size: -
D gene: -
V gene: TRBV5-4
CDR3 protein: CASSLGQYESSEQYF
CDR3 DNA: TGTGCCAGCAGCTTGGGCCAATACGAATCCAGCGAGCAGTACTTC

J gene: TRBJ2-7
clone size: -
D gene: -
V gene: TRBV10-2
CDR3 protein: CASLRAYEQYF
CDR3 DNA: TGCGCCAGCCTCCGTGCCTACGAGCAGTACTTC